This entry features one TCR beta chain sequence. Its antigen remains unidentified. Base-call qualities are not available, and no considerably larger clone is one nucleotide away. This record belongs to a study of T cells after yellow fever vaccination (dated by TCRdb to between 2018 and 2020). In the study overall: Libraries from fractions with low cell numbers were prepared with the SMART-Seq v4 Ultra Low Input RNA kit. To follow T-cell clones before and after primary and booster YFV17D yellow fever vaccination, bulk TCR alpha and beta repertoires were sequenced over time. Two healthy male donors made up the cohort, one aged 18 to 30 years and the other aged 30 to 40 years. Blood samples were taken at several timepoints before and after primary and secondary immunization, and bulk PBMC replicates and cell subsets were isolated.

The CDR3 numbers 19 residues from cysteine through phenylalanine. The CDR3 DNA has 57 bases and is translated from base 1. The germline V gene specifies SGHRS as CDR1 and YFSETQ as CDR2. From V the trimming removes 0 bases and from J it removes 5 bases, while the gene matches leave 16 bases of the junction unaccounted for. TCR cDNA was synthesized by 5'RACE template switching, which introduced a universal primer site and unique molecular identifiers. Priming for cDNA synthesis came from both the TCR alpha and TCR beta constant segments. Two PCR steps were used to amplify libraries, with sample barcodes and sequencing adapters being added in the second step. Libraries were sequenced on Illumina HiSeq 2500 (2x100 bp) or NovaSeq (2x150 bp). As for how the authors treated the data: Reads were demultiplexed and collapsed into UMI consensus sequences with MIGEC, and V(D)J alignment was performed with MiXCR. Clonotypes responding to the vaccine were identified with edgeR on replicate PBMC samples, with the criteria of FDR below 0.01 and a log2 fold change above 5 up to day 15. CD4 or CD8 identity was assigned to each bulk clonotype according to whether the clonotype was present at higher abundance in the sequenced CD4 repertoire or the sequenced CD8 repertoire. TCRdb trimmed the raw reads at Q25, called clones with MiXCR and kept productive beta chains. All rows with the same CDR3 protein become a single entry with the most common DNA and genes. These V and J calls originate from TCRdb's pipeline instead of the authors' own analysis. This sample holds under 600,000 distinct CDR3 sequences; 13% were observed only once. The ten most abundant clones make up about an eighth of the sample.

What the authors observed across the whole study: A small share of clonotypes occurred in both CD4 and CD8 compartments, likely arising from convergent recombination. Because the study included only a couple of donors, the extent to which the findings can be generalized is limited. Compared with the primary T-cell response, the secondary T-cell response was faster but weaker, reaching its peak on day 5 rather than on day 15. Computational filtering was needed because FACS-sorted repertoires could contain abundant contaminating clonotypes from the bulk population. After the booster, most of the clones that had expanded following primary vaccination were detected again (around 97% of CD4 and around nine tenths of CD8), which suggests that memory was broadly maintained.

According to the study, the label for this sample's treatment or condition signals: live attenuated yellow fever vaccine strain. At each blood-draw timepoint, two biological replicates of bulk PBMCs were collected. A standard Ficoll-Paque protocol was used to isolate PBMCs from peripheral blood. TriZol was used to extract RNA from bulk PBMCs, from CD4 and CD8 fractions, and from dextramer-positive and dextramer-negative fractions. The material was PBMCs, obtained on the day of the yellow fever booster vaccination. The chain is assembled from TRBV5-1 and TRBJ2-7, with 11 central nucleotides matching TRBD2. The sequence came from a man younger than 40 who received the YFV17D yellow fever vaccine. The DNA sequence follows: TGCGCCAGCAGCTTGGAGTCAGGGTATACTAGCGGGAGAGTCGACGAGCAGTACTTC. Its product reads: CASSLESGYTSGRVDEQYF.